These 32 T cell receptor beta chains originate from one sample sequenced in a study of blood T cell repertoires in COVID-19. Using immunoSEQ multiplex PCR, the repertoire was profiled, and TCRdb retains in-frame clones only, with some absent. The table records over 50,000 clones, around 87% of them present only once. Input material: peripheral blood. The receptors were gathered from a man aged 60 to 75 with acute or convalescent COVID-19.

The chain uses TRBV2 and TRBJ2-2, with 10 bases identical to TRBD2. There are 14 residues in the CDR3. Germline lookup yields CDR1 SNHLY and CDR2 FYNNEI. V lost 10 bases to trimming and J lost 5 bases; unmatched junction nucleotides: 7. The chain's CDR3 is CATKSGGETGELFF. As DNA, the CDR3 is TGTGCCACCAAAAGCGGGGGGGAGACCGGGGAGCTGTTTTTT.

This chain joins TRBV19 and TRBJ1-1; D might be TRBD1 (6 bases). V was cut by 6 bases and J by 0 bases, with 14 bases left in between. CDR1 and CDR2 (germline): LNHDA, SQIVND (reference sequence). This CDR3 has 15 amino acids. The CDR3 region has the DNA TGTGCCAGTAGGCAGGGGCAGGGGCTGAACACTGAAGCTTTCTTT. This encodes CASRQGQGLNTEAFF.

The chain links TRBV6-2 or TRBV6-3 to TRBJ1-1; 10 bases align to TRBD1. After removal of 7 bases from V and 1 base from J, the junction contained 12 bases not matched to a gene. In germline, CDR1 is MNHEY, CDR2 SVGEGT. This CDR3 contains 17 residues. The CDR3 protein is CASTPTGQGQGNTEAFF. The DNA for the CDR3 is TGTGCCAGCACCCCGACGGGACAGGGGCAGGGGAACACTGAAGCTTTCTTT.

V gene TRBV5-1 combines with J gene TRBJ2-7, with 7 positions matching TRBD2. The junction had 6 bases not matched to a gene; V was cut back by 0 bases and J by 3 bases. The CDR3 contains 15 residues. Germline assignment: CDR1 SGHRS and CDR2 YFSETQ. CDR3 nucleotides: TGCGCCAGCAGCTTGGCTGGGGGGGACCTCTACGAGCAGTACTTC. Its protein is CASSLAGGDLYEQYF.

The chain recombines TRBV27 with TRBJ1-1, with 8 bases matching TRBD1. The CDR3 sequence is 16 residues long. After removal of 4 bases from V and 3 bases from J, the junction contained 10 bases not matched to a gene. Germline assignment: CDR1 MNHEY and CDR2 SMNVEV (reference sequence). The CDR3 spells CASSSAPGGGDTEAFF. CDR3 coding DNA: TGTGCCAGCAGTTCAGCCCCAGGGGGCGGAGACACTGAAGCTTTCTTT.

The V call is TRBV5-1, the J call TRBJ1-4, with a weak D call TRBD1 (6 bases). The V end lost 4 bases, the J end lost 7 bases, and 17 bases lay between the germline ends. The CDR3 extends over 15 amino acids. Germline loops: CDR1 SGHRS, CDR2 YFSETQ. The CDR3 loop is CASSRTGLQSEKLFF. DNA of the CDR3: TGCGCCAGCAGCCGCACAGGGCTTCAAAGTGAAAAACTGTTTTTT.

The chain employs TRBV5-6 and TRBJ1-1, with 7 bases matching TRBD1. Trimming cost V 1 base and J 3 bases; bases outside gene matches: 6. The CDR3 consists of 15 residues. Germline loops: CDR1 SGHDT, CDR2 YYEEEE. CDR3 sequence reads: CASSLTGVPDTEAFF. The CDR3 bases are TGTGCCAGCAGCTTGACAGGGGTTCCCGACACTGAAGCTTTCTTT.

The chain employs TRBV6-5 and TRBJ1-3; TRBD1 might be the D (6 bases). CDR3 length: 14 residues. Between the trimmed V and J ends, which lost 9 bases and 2 bases, there was a span of 14 bases. The V gene's germline CDR1 is MNHEY and CDR2 SVGAGI. CDR3: CASNLGTTGNTIYF. In DNA form, the CDR3 reads TGTGCCAGTAACCTCGGGACAACTGGAAACACCATATATTTT.

The chain couples TRBV7-3 to TRBJ1-2; 11 nucleotides line up with TRBD1. V shed 4 bases, J shed 4 bases, and the junction held 2 bases outside the gene matches. The CDR3 is 14 amino acids. Germline CDR1 and CDR2: SGHTA and FQGTGA. The CDR3 loop is CASSSGQGGYGYTF. The CDR3 DNA reads as TGTGCCAGCAGCTCGGGACAGGGGGGCTATGGCTACACCTTC.

The genes are TRBV6-2 or TRBV6-3 and TRBJ2-7, with D perhaps TRBD1 (5 bases). V lost 0 bases, J lost 4 bases, and 16 bases lay in between. The CDR3 loop spans 16 amino acids. The germline CDR1 and CDR2 sequences are MNHEY and SVGEGT. This chain's CDR3 is CASSYSAVRAGYEQYF. The CDR3 nucleotides are TGTGCCAGCAGTTACTCAGCCGTTCGGGCAGGGTACGAGCAGTACTTC.

The chain has TRBV28 and TRBJ2-7; TRBD1 matches at 7 bases. Germline V gene sequence: CDR1 MDHEN, CDR2 SYDVKM. The V segment lost 4 bases and the J segment 2 bases; nucleotides outside the gene matches: 5. CDR3 length equals 14 residues. CDR3: CASSSGTVTYEQYF. The CDR3 DNA is TGTGCCAGCAGTTCCGGGACAGTGACCTACGAGCAGTACTTC. Together with reference TRBV28 and TRBJ2-7, the CDR3 gives the full variable domain: DVKVTQSSRYLVKRTGEKVFLECVQDMDHENMFWYRQDPGLGLRLIYFSYDVKMKEKGDIPEGYSVSREKKERFSLILESASTNQTSMYLCASSSGTVTYEQYFGPGTRLTVT.

This chain links TRBV19 with TRBJ2-1; 9 nucleotides line up with TRBD2. Losses at the gene ends were 8 bases for V and 8 bases for J; bases not matched to a gene: 10. Germline V lookup: CDR1 LNHDA, CDR2 SQIVND (reference sequence). The CDR3 has 14 residues. This chain's CDR3 is CASAAGGPRDEQFF. The CDR3 bases are TGTGCCAGTGCTGCGGGGGGGCCAAGGGATGAGCAGTTCTTC.

This clone is a singleton in its sample. The chain is built from TRBV29-1 and TRBJ2-3; unclear D gene. Germline V gene sequence: CDR1 SQVTM, CDR2 ANQGSEA. The CDR3 is 10 amino acids. The ends were cut back, 4 bases at V and 5 bases at J, with 4 bases in the middle. CDR3 protein: CSVALDTQYF. DNA for the CDR3: TGCAGCGTTGCCCTAGATACGCAGTATTTT.

The rearrangement joins TRBV2 to TRBJ2-1; 11 bases are shared with TRBD2. Per the germline V gene, CDR1 is SNHLY and CDR2 is FYNNEI. The CDR3 has 15 residues. V gave up 6 bases and J gave up 9 bases; unmatched junction bases: 10. CDR3 protein: CASSAASGGRGEQFF. Written as DNA, the CDR3 is TGTGCCAGCAGCGCCGCTAGCGGGGGGCGCGGTGAGCAGTTCTTC.

This clone was seen just once. For the CDR3, the DNA is TGTGCCAGTAGCGGACAGGTCTCTGGAAACACCATATATTTT. It is translated as CASSGQVSGNTIYF. The rearrangement joins TRBV19 to TRBJ1-3; 7 nucleotides match TRBD1. V dropped 6 bases and J dropped 0; count of bases not matched to a gene: 2. The CDR3 contains 14 residues. The germline gives CDR1 LNHDA, CDR2 SQIVND (reference sequence).

The chain uses TRBV5-1 and TRBJ2-1; TRBD2 matches 9 bases. The CDR3 is made up of 15 amino acids. Germline CDR1 reads SGHRS; CDR2 reads YFSETQ. V was pared by 7 bases and J by 9 bases, with 14 bases of the junction left unmatched. This CDR3 is CASSTPGLAEGEQFF. CDR3 sequence (DNA): TGCGCCAGCTCAACTCCGGGACTAGCTGAAGGTGAGCAGTTCTTC.

The chain has TRBV18 and TRBJ1-4; possibly TRBD1 for D (5 bases). V was cut by 0 bases and J by 5 bases, with 10 bases left in between. The germline gives CDR1 KGHSH, CDR2 LQKENI. CDR3 size: 15 residues. The CDR3 region is CASSPPTRGNEKLFF. The CDR3 nucleotides are TGTGCCAGCTCACCACCGACACGGGGGAATGAAAAACTGTTTTTT.

J is TRBJ1-2 and V is TRBV6-2 or TRBV6-3; 11 positions agree with TRBD1. The CDR3 contains 15 residues. Looked up from germline, CDR1 is MNHEY and CDR2 is SVGEGT. Trimming took 5 bases from V and 4 from J; bases not matched to a gene: 6. In DNA, the CDR3 is TGTGCCAGCAGTCCCGGACAGGGGGCTTTCTATGGCTACACCTTC. This translates into CASSPGQGAFYGYTF.

This chain joins TRBV27 and TRBJ2-3, with 12 bases matching TRBD2. The V gene's germline CDR1 is MNHEY and CDR2 SMNVEV (reference sequence). The CDR3 covers 15 residues. Trimming removed 3 bases from V and 6 bases from J; junction bases left unmatched: 4. The chain's CDR3 is CASSFGTSGWDTQYF. The CDR3 nucleotides read TGTGCCAGCAGTTTCGGGACTAGCGGGTGGGATACGCAGTATTTT.

The chain uses TRBV7-6 and TRBJ1-1; 9 positions match TRBD1. The CDR3 runs 18 residues. The germline CDR1 and CDR2 sequences are SGHVS and FNYEAQ. V shed 2 bases, J shed 3 bases, and the junction held 13 bases outside the gene matches. The DNA for the CDR3 is TGTGCCAGCAGCTTAAGACACGCACAGGGGGCGCAGGACACTGAAGCTTTCTTT. Translated, it gives CASSLRHAQGAQDTEAFF.

This sequence joins TRBV19 and TRBJ1-1; D unresolved. The V gene's germline CDR1 is LNHDA and CDR2 SQIVND (reference sequence). V lost 7 bases to trimming and J lost 0 bases, with 15 bases between them. The CDR3 covers 15 residues. CDR3 loop: CASIGSINMNTEAFF. In nucleotides, the CDR3 is TGTGCCAGTATTGGGAGTATCAACATGAACACTGAAGCTTTCTTT.

The gene calls are TRBV6-2 or TRBV6-3 and TRBJ1-4, with 11 bases that match TRBD1. Germline CDR1 reads MNHEY; CDR2 reads SVGEGT. The CDR3 spans 17 residues. The V and J ends lost 6 bases and 1 base, in that order; junction bases with no gene match: 7. The CDR3 reads CASSRDRGFLTNEKLFF. The DNA of the CDR3 is TGTGCCAGCAGCCGGGACAGGGGGTTCCTAACTAATGAAAAACTGTTTTTT.

The V call is TRBV2, the J call TRBJ1-2; TRBD1 matches 7 bases. Germline V gene lookup returns CDR1 SNHLY and CDR2 FYNNEI. After removal of 5 bases from V and 1 base from J, the junction contained 13 bases not matched to a gene. The CDR3 extends over 17 amino acids. CDR3 in DNA: TGTGCCAGCAGTACTCCCCCCGGGACAGACATTAACTATGGCTACACCTTC. This sequence encodes CASSTPPGTDINYGYTF. The full variable domain, completed using reference TRBV2 and TRBJ1-2, is EPEVTQTPSHQVTQMGQEVILRCVPISNHLYFYWYRQILGQKVEFLVSFYNNEISEKSEIFDDQFSVERPDGSNFTLKIRSTKLEDSAMYFCASSTPPGTDINYGYTFGSGTRLTVV.

The chain combines TRBV24-1 with TRBJ1-5; weak D call: TRBD1 (6 bases). Germline V gene lookup returns CDR1 KGHDR and CDR2 SFDVKD. CDR3 size: 16 residues. V was shortened by 1 base and J by 3 bases, with 12 bases between the two germline ends. Written as DNA, the CDR3 is TGTGCCACCAGTGATTTACAGGGTGGGAACAATCAGCCCCAGCATTTT. Its translation is CATSDLQGGNNQPQHF.

This clone has only a few counts. The chain has TRBV6-6 and TRBJ1-5; 7 nucleotides agree with TRBD1. J was trimmed by 3 bases and V by 6 bases; bases with no gene match: 8. The V gene's germline CDR1 is MNHNY and CDR2 SVGAGI (reference sequence). This CDR3 region has 15 residues. The CDR3, as DNA: TGTGCCAGCAGCTACGGGGGGACAGACAATCAGCCCCAGCATTTT. It yields the protein CASSYGGTDNQPQHF.

The V and J genes are TRBV2 and TRBJ1-1, with D unresolved. V was trimmed by 9 bases and J by 1 base, leaving 24 bases between them. The CDR3 is 17 amino acids. Looked up from germline, CDR1 is SNHLY and CDR2 is FYNNEI. CDR3 coding DNA: TGTGCCAGTAAAAGCGTGGTCGTGGTGCGTAAGAACACTGAAGCTTTCTTT. Translation: CASKSVVVVRKNTEAFF.

This chain joins TRBV4-2 and TRBJ2-1, with a weak D call TRBD1 (6 bases). The V end was cut by 0 bases, the J end by 0 bases, with 15 bases between. CDR3 length: 18 residues. Germline values: CDR1 LGHNA, CDR2 YNFKEQ. CDR3 sequence: CASSQEVGTRRSYNEQFF. The CDR3 DNA is TGTGCCAGCAGCCAAGAAGTCGGGACACGACGCTCCTACAATGAGCAGTTCTTC.

V usage is TRBV19 and J usage is TRBJ2-5; TRBD1 matches 7 bases. V dropped 6 bases and J dropped 9; count of bases not matched to a gene: 13. CDR3 length: 14 residues. Germline lookup yields CDR1 LNHDA and CDR2 SQIVND (reference sequence). The CDR3 DNA reads TGTGCCAGTAGCCAACCGGGACAGCAGGTCGCCCAGTACTTC. Protein sequence: CASSQPGQQVAQYF.

The chain employs TRBV6-5 and TRBJ1-2, with no clear D. The germline gives CDR1 MNHEY, CDR2 SVGAGI. The CDR3 is made up of 15 amino acids. Trimming took off 2 bases at V and 4 bases at J, with 14 bases between the two ends. The CDR3 sequence: CASSYTSGRGYGYTF. The DNA of the CDR3 is TGTGCCAGCAGTTACACCTCCGGGAGAGGCTATGGCTACACCTTC.

The chain uses TRBV12-3 or TRBV12-4 and TRBJ1-1; 7 bases are shared with TRBD1. The CDR3 is made up of 13 amino acids. Trimming removed 5 bases from V and 4 bases from J; junction bases left unmatched: 4. CDR3 region: CASSTNRGTEAFF. As DNA, the CDR3 is TGTGCCAGCAGTACCAACAGGGGCACTGAAGCTTTCTTT.

V is TRBV21-1 and J is TRBJ1-2; the table's D gene call, TRBD1, was not cross checked with the DNA. TRBV21-1 is marked as a pseudogene. This CDR3 has 17 amino acids. The CDR3 DNA reads as TGTGCCAGCAGCAAAGTACTCGGCAGGGGGCGCGACTATGGCTACACCTTC. Protein product: CASSKVLGRGRDYGYTF.

The chain has TRBV25-1 and TRBJ1-2; perhaps TRBD1 as D (6 bases). With 4 bases removed from V and 8 bases from J, the gap between germline ends came to 14 bases. The V gene's germline CDR1 is MGHDK and CDR2 SYGVNS. CDR3 length: 13 residues. The CDR3 DNA reads TGTGCCAGCAGTGCAACCGGGACATGGGGCTACACCTTC. Its protein is CASSATGTWGYTF.